The present entry profiles one T cell receptor beta chain with its context. Trimming removed 2 bases from V and 2 bases from J; junction bases left unmatched: 8. Germline V gene data show CDR1 as PRHDT and CDR2 as FYEKMQ (reference sequence). The CDR3 loop spans 17 amino acids. Clones were read by immunoSEQ multiplex PCR, and TCRdb kept only the in-frame ones, dropping some. Of 2 million to 2.5 million clones listed, approximately 96% were seen once; the top ten hold roughly 0.13%. The sample is drawn from a study of shared clonotypes between healthy human individuals. This TCR was recovered from a man aged 18 to 29 in good health. The V call is TRBV13, the J call TRBJ1-4; 7 bases are shared with TRBD1. Sequencing was carried out using naive CD4+ T cells sorted from blood. Subset here: CD45RA+ positively selected. CDR3 residues: CASSLRPTGSTNEKLFF. The CDR3 coding sequence is TGTGCCAGCAGCTTACGTCCGACAGGGAGTACTAATGAAAAACTGTTTTTT.